A single TCR beta chain is shown here with its context. Per the original data handling: The authors estimated nucleated cell counts from reference gene primer amplification. Clones were sequenced by immunoSEQ multiplex PCR, and TCRdb holds only the in-frame ones, with some missing. V and J calls and clone size follow that table, whereas D and trimming were derived from the DNA. The sample holds some 150,000 clones, 80% seen once. From germline, CDR1 is LGHDT and CDR2 YNNKEL (reference sequence). The CDR3 loop spans 17 amino acids. The J segment lost 6 bases and the V segment lost 0 bases, leaving 5 bases of the junction unmatched. This sample was included in a study of blood T cell repertoires in COVID-19. Study in general: The study drew acute and convalescent COVID-19 samples from the United States, Italy and Spain. The cDNA or gDNA used as material had been derived from T cells, B-cell-depleted T cells, or PBMCs.

The chain recombines TRBV3-1 (or the pseudogene TRBV3-2) with TRBJ1-6, with 10 bases lining up with TRBD1. Sequencing was done on a sample of peripheral blood. The TCR was taken from a woman aged 45-59 years with acute or convalescent COVID-19. CDR3 nucleotides: TGTGCCAGCAGCCAAGAGGACAGGGGGTATTTTAATTCACCCCTCCACTTT. It yields the protein CASSQEDRGYFNSPLHF.